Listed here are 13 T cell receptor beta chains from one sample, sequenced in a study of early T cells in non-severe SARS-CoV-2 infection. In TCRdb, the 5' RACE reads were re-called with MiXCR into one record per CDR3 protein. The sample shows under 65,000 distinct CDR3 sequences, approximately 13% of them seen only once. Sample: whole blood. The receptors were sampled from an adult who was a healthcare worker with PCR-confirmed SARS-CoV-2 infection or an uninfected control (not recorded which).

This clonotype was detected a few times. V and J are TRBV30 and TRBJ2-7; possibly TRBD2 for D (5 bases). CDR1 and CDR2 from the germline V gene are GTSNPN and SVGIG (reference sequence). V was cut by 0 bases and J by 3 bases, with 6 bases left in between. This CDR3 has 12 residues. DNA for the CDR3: TGTGCCTGGAGTGTACTAGACTACGAGCAGTACTTC. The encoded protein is CAWSVLDYEQYF.

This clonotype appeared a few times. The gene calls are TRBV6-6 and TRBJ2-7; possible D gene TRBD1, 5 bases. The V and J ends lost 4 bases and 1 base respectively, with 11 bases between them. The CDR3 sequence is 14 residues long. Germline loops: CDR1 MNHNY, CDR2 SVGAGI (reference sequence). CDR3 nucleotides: TGTGCCAGCAGTTCCCCGACAGATTCCTACGAGCAGTACTTC. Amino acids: CASSSPTDSYEQYF.

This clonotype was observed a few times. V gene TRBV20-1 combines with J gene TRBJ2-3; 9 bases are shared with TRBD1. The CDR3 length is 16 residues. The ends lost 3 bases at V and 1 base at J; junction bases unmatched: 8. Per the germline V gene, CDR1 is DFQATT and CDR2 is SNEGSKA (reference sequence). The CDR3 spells CSASSRDRAGTDTQYF. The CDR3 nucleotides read TGCAGTGCTAGCAGCCGGGACAGGGCTGGCACAGATACGCAGTATTTT.

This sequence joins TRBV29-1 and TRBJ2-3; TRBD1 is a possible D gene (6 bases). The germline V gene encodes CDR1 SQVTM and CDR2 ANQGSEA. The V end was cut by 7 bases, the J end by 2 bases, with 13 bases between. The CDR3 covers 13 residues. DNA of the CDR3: TGCAGCGCCAGCGACAGGATCACAGATACGCAGTATTTT. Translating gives CSASDRITDTQYF.

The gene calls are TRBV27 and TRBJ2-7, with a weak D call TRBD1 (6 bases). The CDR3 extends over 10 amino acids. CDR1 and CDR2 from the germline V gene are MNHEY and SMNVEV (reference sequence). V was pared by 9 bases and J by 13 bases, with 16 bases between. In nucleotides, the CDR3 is TGTGCCAGTGGACAGAACGGGGTCTACTTC. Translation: CASGQNGVYF.

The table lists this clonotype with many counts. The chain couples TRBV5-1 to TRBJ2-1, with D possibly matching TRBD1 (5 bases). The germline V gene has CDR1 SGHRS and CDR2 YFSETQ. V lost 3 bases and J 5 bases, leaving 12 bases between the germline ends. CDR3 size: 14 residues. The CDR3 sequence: CASSWTTANNEQFF. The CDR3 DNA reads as TGCGCCAGCAGCTGGACAACCGCTAACAATGAGCAGTTCTTC.

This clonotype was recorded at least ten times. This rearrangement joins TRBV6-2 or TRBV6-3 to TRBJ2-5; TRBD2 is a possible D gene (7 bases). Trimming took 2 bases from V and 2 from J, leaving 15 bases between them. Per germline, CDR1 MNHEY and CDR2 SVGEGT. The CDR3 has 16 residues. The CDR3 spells CASSYGTGGLQETQYF. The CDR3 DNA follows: TGTGCCAGCAGTTACGGGACGGGGGGCCTACAAGAGACCCAGTACTTC.

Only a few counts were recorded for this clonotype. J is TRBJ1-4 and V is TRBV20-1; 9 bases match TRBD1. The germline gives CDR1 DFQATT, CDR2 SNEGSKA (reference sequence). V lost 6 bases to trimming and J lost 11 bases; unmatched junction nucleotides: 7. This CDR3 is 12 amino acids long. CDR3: CSASRTGVKLFF. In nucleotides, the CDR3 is TGCAGTGCAAGCCGGACAGGGGTGAAACTGTTTTTT.

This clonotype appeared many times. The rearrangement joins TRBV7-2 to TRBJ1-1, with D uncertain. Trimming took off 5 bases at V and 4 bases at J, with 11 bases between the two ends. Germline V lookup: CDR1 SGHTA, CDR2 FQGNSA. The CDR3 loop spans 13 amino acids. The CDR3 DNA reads TGTGCCAGCAGCCACCTAGGACCCACTGAAGCTTTCTTT. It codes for CASSHLGPTEAFF.

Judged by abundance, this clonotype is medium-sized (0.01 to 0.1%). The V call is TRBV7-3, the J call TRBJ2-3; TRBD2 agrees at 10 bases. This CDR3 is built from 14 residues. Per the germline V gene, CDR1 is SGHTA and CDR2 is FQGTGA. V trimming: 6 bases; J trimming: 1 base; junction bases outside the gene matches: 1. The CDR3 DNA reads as TGTGCCAGCAGTCTAGCGGGGGGCACAGATACGCAGTATTTT. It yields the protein CASSLAGGTDTQYF.

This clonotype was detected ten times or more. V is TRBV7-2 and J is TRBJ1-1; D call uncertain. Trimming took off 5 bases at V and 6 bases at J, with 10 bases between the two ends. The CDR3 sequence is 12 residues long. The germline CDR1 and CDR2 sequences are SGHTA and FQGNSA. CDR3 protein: CASSDDGAEAFF. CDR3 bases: TGTGCCAGCAGCGATGACGGGGCTGAAGCTTTCTTT.

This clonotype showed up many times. The CDR3 nucleotides read TGTGCCAGCAGTTTATCGGCAGAGAGGCAGCCCCAGCATTTT. Its protein is CASSLSAERQPQHF. The chain has TRBV27 and TRBJ1-5; D ambiguous. Trimming took off 0 bases at V and 7 bases at J, with 10 bases between the two ends. Per the germline V gene, CDR1 is MNHEY and CDR2 is SMNVEV (reference sequence). The CDR3 loop spans 14 amino acids.

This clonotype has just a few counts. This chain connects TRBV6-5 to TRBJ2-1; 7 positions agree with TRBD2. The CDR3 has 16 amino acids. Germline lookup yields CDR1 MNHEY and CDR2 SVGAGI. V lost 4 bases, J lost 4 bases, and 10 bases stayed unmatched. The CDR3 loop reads CASSSLGGGLYNEQFF. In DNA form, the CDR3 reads TGTGCCAGCAGTTCCCTGGGGGGGGGACTATACAATGAGCAGTTCTTC.